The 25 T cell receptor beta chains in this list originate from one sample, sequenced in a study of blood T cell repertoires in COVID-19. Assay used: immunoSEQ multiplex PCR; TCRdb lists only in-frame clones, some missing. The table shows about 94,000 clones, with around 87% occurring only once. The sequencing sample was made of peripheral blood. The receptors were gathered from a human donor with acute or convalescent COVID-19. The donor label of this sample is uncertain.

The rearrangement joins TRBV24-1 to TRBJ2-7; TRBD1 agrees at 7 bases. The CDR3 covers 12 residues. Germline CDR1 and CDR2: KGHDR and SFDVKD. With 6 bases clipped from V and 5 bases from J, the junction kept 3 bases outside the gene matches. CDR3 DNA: TGTGCCACCAGTACAGGGGCCCACGAGCAGTACTTC. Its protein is CATSTGAHEQYF.

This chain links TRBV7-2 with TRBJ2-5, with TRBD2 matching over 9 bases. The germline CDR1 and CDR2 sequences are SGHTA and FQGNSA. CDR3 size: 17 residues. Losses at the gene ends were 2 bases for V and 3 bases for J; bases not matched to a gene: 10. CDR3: CASSLSLGLAGKETQYF. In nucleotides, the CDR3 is TGTGCCAGCAGCTTATCCCTGGGGCTAGCGGGGAAAGAGACCCAGTACTTC.

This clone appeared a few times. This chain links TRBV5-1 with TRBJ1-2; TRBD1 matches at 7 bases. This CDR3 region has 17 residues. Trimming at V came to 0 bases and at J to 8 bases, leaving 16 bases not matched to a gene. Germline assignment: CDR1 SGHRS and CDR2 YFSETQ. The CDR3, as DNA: TGCGCCAGCAGCTTGGGACTAAACGACAGGGCCCTGGGGGGCTACACCTTC. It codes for CASSLGLNDRALGGYTF.

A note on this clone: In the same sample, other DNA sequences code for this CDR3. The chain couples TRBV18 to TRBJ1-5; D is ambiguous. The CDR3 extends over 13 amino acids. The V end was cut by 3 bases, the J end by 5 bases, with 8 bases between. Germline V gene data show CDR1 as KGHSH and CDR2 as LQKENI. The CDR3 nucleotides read TGTGCCAGCTCACCTGGAGGAGATCAGCCCCAGCATTTT. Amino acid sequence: CASSPGGDQPQHF.

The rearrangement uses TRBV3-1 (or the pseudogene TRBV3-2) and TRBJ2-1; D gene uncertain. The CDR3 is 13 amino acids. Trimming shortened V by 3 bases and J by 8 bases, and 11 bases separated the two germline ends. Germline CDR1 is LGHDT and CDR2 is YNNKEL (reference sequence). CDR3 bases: TGTGCCAGCAGCCAGTATAGTCGCCATGAGCAGTTCTTC. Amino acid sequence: CASSQYSRHEQFF.

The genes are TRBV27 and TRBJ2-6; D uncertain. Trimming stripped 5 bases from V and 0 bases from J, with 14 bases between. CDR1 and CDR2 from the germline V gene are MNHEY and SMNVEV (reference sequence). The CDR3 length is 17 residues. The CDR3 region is CASSPLTPSSGANVLTF. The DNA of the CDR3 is TGTGCCAGCAGTCCGCTTACCCCTAGCTCTGGGGCCAACGTCCTGACTTTC. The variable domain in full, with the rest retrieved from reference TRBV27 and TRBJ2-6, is EAQVTQNPRYLITVTGKKLTVTCSQNMNHEYMSWYRQDPGLGLRQIYYSMNVEVTDKGDVPEGYKVSRKEKRNFPLILESPSPNQTSLYFCASSPLTPSSGANVLTFGAGSRLTVL.

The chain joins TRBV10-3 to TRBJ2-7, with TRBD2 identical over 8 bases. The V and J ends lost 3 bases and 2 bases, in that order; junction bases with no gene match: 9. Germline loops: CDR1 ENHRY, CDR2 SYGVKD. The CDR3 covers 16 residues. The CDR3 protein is CAISDPQRGPTYEQYF. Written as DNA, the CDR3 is TGTGCCATCAGTGACCCTCAGCGGGGGCCGACCTACGAGCAGTACTTC.

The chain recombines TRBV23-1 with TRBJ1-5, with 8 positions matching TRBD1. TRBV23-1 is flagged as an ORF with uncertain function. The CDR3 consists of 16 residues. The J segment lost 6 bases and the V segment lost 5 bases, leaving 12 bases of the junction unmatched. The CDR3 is CASSFRTGIIGQPQHF. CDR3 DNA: TGCGCCAGCAGTTTCCGGACAGGGATTATAGGTCAGCCCCAGCATTTT.

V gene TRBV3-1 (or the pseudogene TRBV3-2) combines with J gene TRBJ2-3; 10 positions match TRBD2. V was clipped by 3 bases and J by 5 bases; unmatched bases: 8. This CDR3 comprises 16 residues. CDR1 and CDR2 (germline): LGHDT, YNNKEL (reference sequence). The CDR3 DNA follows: TGTGCCAGCAGCCACCCTACTAGCGGGGTGGAAGATACGCAGTATTTT. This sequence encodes CASSHPTSGVEDTQYF.

The CDR3 DNA sequence: TGTGCCATCAGTGAGTCGATTACTAGCGGGGAAGAGACCCAGTACTTC. Protein product: CAISESITSGEETQYF. The chain has TRBV10-3 and TRBJ2-5, with 10 nucleotides matching TRBD2. Trimming removed 0 bases from V and 3 bases from J; junction bases left unmatched: 4. The CDR3 has 16 amino acids. Per germline, CDR1 ENHRY and CDR2 SYGVKD.

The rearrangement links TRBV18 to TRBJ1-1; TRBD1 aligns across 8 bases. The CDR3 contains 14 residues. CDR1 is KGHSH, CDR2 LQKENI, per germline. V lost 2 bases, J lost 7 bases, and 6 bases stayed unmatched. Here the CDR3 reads CASSPRTGPLEAFF. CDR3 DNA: TGTGCCAGCTCACCAAGGACAGGGCCTCTTGAAGCTTTCTTT.

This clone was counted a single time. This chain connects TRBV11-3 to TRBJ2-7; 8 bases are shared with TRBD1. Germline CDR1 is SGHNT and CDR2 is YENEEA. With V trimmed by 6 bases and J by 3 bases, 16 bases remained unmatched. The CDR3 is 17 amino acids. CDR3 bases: TGTGCCAGCAGTCCCCTACCCCGAGCAGGGGGCATCTACGAGCAGTACGTC. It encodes CASSPLPRAGGIYEQYV.

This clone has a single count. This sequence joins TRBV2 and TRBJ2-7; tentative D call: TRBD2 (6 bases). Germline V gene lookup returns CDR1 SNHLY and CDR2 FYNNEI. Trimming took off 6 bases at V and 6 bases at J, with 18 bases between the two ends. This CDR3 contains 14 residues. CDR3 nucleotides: TGTGCCAGCAGGAGCGGGCCCGGTGGGGCCGAGCAGTACTTC. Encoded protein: CASRSGPGGAEQYF.

The CDR3 DNA follows: TGTGCCAGCCTACACAGGGGAACCGGGGAGCTGTTTTTT. Translated: CASLHRGTGELFF. The chain carries TRBV27 and TRBJ2-2; 7 bases fit TRBD1. This CDR3 has 13 amino acids. With 8 bases clipped from V and 5 bases from J, the junction kept 5 bases outside the gene matches. Germline V lookup: CDR1 MNHEY, CDR2 SMNVEV (reference sequence).

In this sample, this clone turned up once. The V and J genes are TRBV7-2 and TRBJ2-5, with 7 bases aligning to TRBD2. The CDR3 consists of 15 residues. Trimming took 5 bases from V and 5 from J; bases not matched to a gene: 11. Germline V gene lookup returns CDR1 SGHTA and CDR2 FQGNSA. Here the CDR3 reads CASSPGGAGGETQYF. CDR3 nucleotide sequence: TGTGCCAGCAGCCCAGGAGGGGCCGGGGGGGAGACCCAGTACTTC.

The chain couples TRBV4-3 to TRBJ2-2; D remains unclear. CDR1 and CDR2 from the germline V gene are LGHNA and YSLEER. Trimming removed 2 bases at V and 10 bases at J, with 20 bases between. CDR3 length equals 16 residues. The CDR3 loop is CASSQKRNIPREELFF. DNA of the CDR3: TGCGCCAGCAGCCAAAAACGTAACATTCCTAGAGAGGAGCTGTTTTTT.

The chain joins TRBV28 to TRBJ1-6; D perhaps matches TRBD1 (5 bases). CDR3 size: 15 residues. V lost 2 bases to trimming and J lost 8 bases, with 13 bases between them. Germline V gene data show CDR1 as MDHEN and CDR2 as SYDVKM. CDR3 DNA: TGTGCCAGCAGTTTAGCGACAGAGCTCGATTCACCCCTCCACTTT. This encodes CASSLATELDSPLHF.

This CDR3 reads CASNPPGAHNEQFF. The CDR3 nucleotides are TGTGCCAGCAACCCGCCAGGTGCCCACAATGAGCAGTTCTTC. V usage is TRBV9 and J usage is TRBJ2-1; D call uncertain. The CDR3 extends over 14 amino acids. V gave up 6 bases and J gave up 5 bases, with 15 bases separating them. Germline V gene lookup returns CDR1 SGDLS and CDR2 YYNGEE.

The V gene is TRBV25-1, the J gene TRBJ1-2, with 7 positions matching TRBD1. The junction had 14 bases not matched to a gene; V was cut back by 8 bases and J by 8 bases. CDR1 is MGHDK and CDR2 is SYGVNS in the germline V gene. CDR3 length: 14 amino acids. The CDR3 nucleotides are TGTGCCAGCCTGATGGACGACAGGGTGGGCGGCTACACCTTC. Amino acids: CASLMDDRVGGYTF.

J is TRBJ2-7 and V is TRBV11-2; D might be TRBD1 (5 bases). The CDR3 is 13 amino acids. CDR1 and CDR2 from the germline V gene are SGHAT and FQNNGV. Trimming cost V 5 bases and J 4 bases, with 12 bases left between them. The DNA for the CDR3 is TGTGCCAGCAGCACCGCAGGGTCGTACGAGCAGTACTTC. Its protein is CASSTAGSYEQYF.

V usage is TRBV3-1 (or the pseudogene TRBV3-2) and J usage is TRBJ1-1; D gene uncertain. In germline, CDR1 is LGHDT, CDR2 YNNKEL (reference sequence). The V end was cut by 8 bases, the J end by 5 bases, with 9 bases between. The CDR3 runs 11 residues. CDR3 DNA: TGTGCCAGCCCGAAGGAGACTGAAGCTTTCTTT. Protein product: CASPKETEAFF.

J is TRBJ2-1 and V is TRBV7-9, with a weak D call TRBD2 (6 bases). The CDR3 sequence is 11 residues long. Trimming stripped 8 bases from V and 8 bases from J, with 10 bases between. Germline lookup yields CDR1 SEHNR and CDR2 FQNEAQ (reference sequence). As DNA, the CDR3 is TGTGCCAGCGGCGCGGGGTATGAGCAGTTCTTC. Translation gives CASGAGYEQFF.

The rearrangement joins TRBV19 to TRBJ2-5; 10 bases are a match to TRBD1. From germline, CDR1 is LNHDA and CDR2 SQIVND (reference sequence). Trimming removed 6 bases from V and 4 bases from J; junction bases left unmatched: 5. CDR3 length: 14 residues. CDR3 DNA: TGTGCCAGTAGCGACAGGGGGCGTGGAGAGACCCAGTACTTC. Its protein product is CASSDRGRGETQYF.

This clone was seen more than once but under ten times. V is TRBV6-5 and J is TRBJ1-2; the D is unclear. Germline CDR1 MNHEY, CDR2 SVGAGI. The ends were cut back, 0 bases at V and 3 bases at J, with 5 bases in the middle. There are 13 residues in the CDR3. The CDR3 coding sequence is TGTGCCAGCAGTTACTCGAGGCACTATGGCTACACCTTC. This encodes CASSYSRHYGYTF.

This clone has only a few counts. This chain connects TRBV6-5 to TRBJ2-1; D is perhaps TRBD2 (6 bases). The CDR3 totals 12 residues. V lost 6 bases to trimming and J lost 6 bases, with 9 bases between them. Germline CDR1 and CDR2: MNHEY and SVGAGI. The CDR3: CASRDYPNEQFF. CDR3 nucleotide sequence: TGTGCCAGCAGGGACTACCCCAATGAGCAGTTCTTC.